Sequencing of this TCR beta chain was carried out in a study of molecular identifiers for immune sequencing clone quantification. Whole-study findings and limits: Naive cells had under 1% of molecules in clones above 20 RNA copies, effectors over 99%. Roughly 940,000 naive cells reportedly did not prevent detection of spiked Jurkat TCR RNA from one cell.

A remark on this clonotype: Its specificity is unknown.

It was with previously described methods and listed TCR primers that bulk TCR libraries were made. MiXCR, applied by TCRdb to the PCR reads, yields one record per CDR3 protein. The sample lists 550,000 to 750,000 distinct CDR3 sequences; approximately 20% were seen once. Naive CD8 T cells were sorted as CD8+CD4-CCR7+CD45RA+. This CDR3 contains 14 residues. CDR1 and CDR2 from the germline V gene are MNHEY and SMNVEV (reference sequence). V was trimmed by 4 bases and J by 1 base, leaving 11 bases between them. Sequenced material: naive CD8+ T cells from blood, with Jurkat cell RNA spiked in. The subset: FACS-sorted CD8+CD4-CCR7+CD45RA+ naive T cells. This receptor was taken from a human donor in good health. Some libraries in this study had Jurkat cell RNA spiked in. The V gene is TRBV27, the J gene TRBJ2-7, with no clear D. Here the CDR3 reads CASSSENQSYEQYF. The CDR3 nucleotides are TGTGCCAGCAGTTCGGAGAATCAGTCCTACGAGCAGTACTTC.